The 17 T cell receptor beta chains reported below all come from one sample, sequenced in a study of blood T cells in healthy people across ages. Together with a sample-barcoded 5' primer, a J-beta primer mix was included in a second PCR lasting about 7 to 11 cycles. Each CDR3 protein is one row after TCRdb ran MiXCR on the 5' RACE reads. This sample has hundreds of thousands of distinct CDR3 sequences; about 62% occur once, and the top ten carry over 20%. The sequenced sample was blood. These receptors all stem from a man aged 30-40 years in good health.

CDR3 loop: CADAASRWETQYF. The CDR3 DNA follows: TGCGCAGACGCTGCTAGCCGGTGGGAGACCCAGTACTTC. This chain uses TRBV10-2 with TRBJ2-5; perhaps TRBD2 as D (5 bases). From germline, CDR1 is WSHSY and CDR2 SAAADI. The CDR3 runs 13 residues.

Here the CDR3 DNA reads TGTGCCAGCAGTTTATTCGGCAGGGGGAGCAATGAGCAGTTCTTC. Protein sequence: CASSLFGRGSNEQFF. J is TRBJ2-1 and V is TRBV28, with TRBD1 matching over 7 bases. Germline V lookup: CDR1 MDHEN, CDR2 SYDVKM. The trim removed 1 base at V and 6 bases at J, leaving 6 bases unmatched. The CDR3 contains 15 residues.

This rearrangement joins TRBV7-2 to TRBJ1-2; D is uncertain. The CDR3 length is 14 residues. Trimming took 1 base from V and 3 from J, leaving 9 bases between them. Per germline, CDR1 SGHTA and CDR2 FQGNSA. CDR3 in DNA: TGTGCCAGCAGCTTAGGGATCCGTGACTATGGCTACACCTTC. Encoded protein: CASSLGIRDYGYTF.

Concerning this clonotype itself: A read error may produce the germline difference seen at one junction end. V gene TRBV6-5 combines with J gene TRBJ2-1; D may be TRBD1 (6 bases). The V gene's germline CDR1 is MNHEY and CDR2 SVGAGI. The CDR3 runs to 12 residues. The CDR3 DNA sequence: TGTGCCGGCAGGGGATCGGACAATGAGCAGTTCTTC. Protein sequence: CAGRGSDNEQFF.

There are a few counts of this clonotype. The chain is built from TRBV7-2 and TRBJ2-5; 8 bases fit TRBD1. The V and J ends lost 4 bases and 5 bases, in that order; junction bases with no gene match: 9. Germline loops: CDR1 SGHTA, CDR2 FQGNSA. This CDR3 region has 15 residues. In DNA form, the CDR3 reads TGTGCCAGCAGCTCACGACAGGGGAGGTGGGAGACCCAGTACTTC. As protein: CASSSRQGRWETQYF.

The gene calls are TRBV10-3 and TRBJ2-7; 9 bases are a match to TRBD1. There are 15 residues in the CDR3. Germline V gene lookup returns CDR1 ENHRY and CDR2 SYGVKD. V trimming: 8 bases; J trimming: 3 bases; junction bases outside the gene matches: 11. The CDR3 region is CAIRQNRGLYYEQYF. CDR3 bases: TGTGCCATCCGCCAAAACAGGGGGCTCTACTACGAGCAGTACTTC.

V and J are TRBV15 and TRBJ2-3; no clear D. Germline V gene sequence: CDR1 LNHNV, CDR2 YYDKDF (reference sequence). The V end was cut by 0 bases, the J end by 2 bases, with 6 bases between. The length of the CDR3 is 14 residues. CDR3 in amino acids: CATSRDQDTDTQYF. The CDR3 DNA reads as TGTGCCACCAGCAGAGATCAGGACACAGATACGCAGTATTTT.

A single count supports this clonotype. The genes are TRBV11-2 and TRBJ2-3, with D perhaps assigned TRBD1 or TRBD2 (6 bases each). This CDR3 region has 16 residues. CDR1 and CDR2 from the germline V gene are SGHAT and FQNNGV. V lost 3 bases, J lost 1 base, and 14 bases lay in between. CDR3 sequence reads: CASSFRGGGGTDTQYF. In DNA, the CDR3 is TGTGCCAGCAGCTTCAGAGGAGGGGGAGGCACAGATACGCAGTATTTT.

The rearrangement joins TRBV7-8 to TRBJ2-1; TRBD1 or TRBD2 may be the D gene (5 bases each). Looked up from germline, CDR1 is SGHVS and CDR2 is FQNEAQ. The CDR3 has 18 amino acids. Trimming shortened V by 1 base and J by 5 bases, and 21 bases separated the two germline ends. The CDR3 coding sequence is TGTGCCAGCAGCTTAGAGAGCACAGGTCAAGGGGACCACAATGAGCAGTTCTTC. This encodes CASSLESTGQGDHNEQFF.

V gene TRBV5-1 combines with J gene TRBJ2-3, with TRBD1 matching 7 bases. The CDR3 contains 15 residues. Germline CDR1 reads SGHRS; CDR2 reads YFSETQ. V shed 6 bases, J shed 2 bases, and the junction held 9 bases outside the gene matches. This CDR3 reads CASNKGDRATDTQYF. CDR3 in DNA: TGCGCCAGCAATAAAGGAGACAGGGCCACAGATACGCAGTATTTT.

The J gene is TRBJ2-2, the V gene TRBV4-2, with TRBD2 matching 10 bases. Losses at the gene ends were 2 bases for V and 6 bases for J; bases not matched to a gene: 6. Germline-derived CDR1 and CDR2 are LGHNA and YNFKEQ. CDR3 length: 16 residues. CDR3 coding DNA: TGTGCCAGCAGCCAAAGCGGGGGGGGCGCGGCCGGGGAGCTGTTTTTT. The encoded protein is CASSQSGGGAAGELFF.

This clonotype has just a few counts. This sequence joins TRBV20-1 and TRBJ2-5; 8 positions agree with TRBD2. The CDR3 loop spans 14 amino acids. Trimming removed 3 bases from V and 0 bases from J; junction bases left unmatched: 3. Germline CDR1 and CDR2: DFQATT and SNEGSKA (reference sequence). CDR3 in DNA: TGCAGTGCTAGGCGGGAGGAGTACCAAGAGACCCAGTACTTC. It specifies CSARREEYQETQYF.

This chain connects TRBV30 to TRBJ1-2, with D perhaps matching TRBD1 (6 bases). The CDR3 extends over 8 amino acids. Germline values: CDR1 GTSNPN, CDR2 SVGIG (reference sequence). CDR3 loop: CAGGGYTF. Written as DNA, the CDR3 is TGTGCAGGGGGGGGCTACACCTTC.

In its sample, this clonotype was seen a few times. The rearrangement links TRBV24-1 to TRBJ1-2; 12 bases line up with TRBD1. The junction had 12 bases not matched to a gene; V was cut back by 3 bases and J by 8 bases. The CDR3 runs 17 residues. CDR1 is KGHDR and CDR2 is SFDVKD in the germline V gene. The CDR3 DNA follows: TGTGCCACCAGTGATCCCCGGGACAGGGGGCTCAATTACGGCTACACCTTC. Protein: CATSDPRDRGLNYGYTF.

The gene calls are TRBV27 and TRBJ1-2; D remains unclear. Per the germline V gene, CDR1 is MNHEY and CDR2 is SMNVEV (reference sequence). V lost 7 bases and J lost 7, with 7 bases in between. The CDR3 runs 10 residues. CDR3 loop: CASKRSGYTF. The CDR3 DNA sequence: TGTGCCAGCAAGCGTAGTGGCTACACCTTC.

This clonotype occurred a few times. V and J are TRBV5-1 and TRBJ2-1; maybe TRBD1 (8 bases). Germline V gene data show CDR1 as SGHRS and CDR2 as YFSETQ. CDR3 length: 20 residues. V shed 4 bases and J shed 0 bases, with 26 bases lying between them. This chain's CDR3 is CASSAQGAAAAGISYNEQFF. The CDR3 DNA sequence: TGCGCCAGCAGCGCGCAGGGGGCGGCTGCAGCGGGGATCTCCTACAATGAGCAGTTCTTC. The whole variable domain, remainder taken from reference TRBV5-1 and TRBJ2-1, is KAGVTQTPRYLIKTRGQQVTLSCSPISGHRSVSWYQQTPGQGLQFLFEYFSETQRNKGNFPGRFSGRQFSNSRSEMNVSTLELGDSALYLCASSAQGAAAAGISYNEQFFGPGTRLTVL.

V usage is TRBV11-2 and J usage is TRBJ2-7, with TRBD2 identical over 7 bases. V gave up 5 bases and J gave up 6 bases; unmatched junction bases: 10. Germline values: CDR1 SGHAT, CDR2 FQNNGV. The CDR3 is 14 residues long. The DNA for the CDR3 is TGTGCCAGCAGCCCTCCCCTAGCGGTCGGCGAGCAGTACTTC. This encodes CASSPPLAVGEQYF. Full variable domain (rest looked up from reference TRBV11-2 and TRBJ2-7): EAGVAQSPRYKIIEKRQSVAFWCNPISGHATLYWYQQILGQGPKLLIQFQNNGVVDDSQLPKDRFSAERLKGVDSTLKIQPAKLEDSAVYLCASSPPLAVGEQYFGPGTRLTVT.